Sequencing of this T cell receptor (beta chain) was carried out in a study of OX40 agonist ivuxolimab in advanced cancers. For the study in its entirety: Ivuxolimab was a fully human IgG2 agonistic monoclonal antibody targeting the costimulatory receptor OX40 (CD134). Intravenous ivuxolimab was administered to patients every 2 weeks at six dose levels: 0.01, 0.1, 0.3, 1.5, 3 and 10 mg/kg. Of the approximately 53 patients in dose escalation, about 20 had hepatocellular carcinoma, some 15 had melanoma, 9 had renal cell carcinoma and 9 had head and neck cancer. In the dose-escalation cohort, approximately 80% of patients were male, and the mean age was around 60 years with a range of roughly 20 to 80. Prior anti-PD-1, anti-PD-L1 or anti-CTLA-4 therapy was permitted, and 40% of dose-escalation patients had received checkpoint inhibitors. Three dose-escalation patients achieved partial responses, one with hepatocellular carcinoma and two with cutaneous melanoma. Peripheral TCRbeta sequencing aimed to test whether ivuxolimab altered TCR sequence diversity and caused clonal T-cell expansion. The paper covers the monotherapy dose-escalation part of the phase I ivuxolimab trial, which included N of about 51 patients. Overall results and qualifications from the work: In the 0.1-3.0 mg/kg groups, partial responders had among the lowest normalized peripheral clonal expansion, particularly in CD8+ T cells. At doses from 0.1 to 3.0 mg/kg, clonal expansion was seen in both CD4+ and CD8+ blood T cells between baseline and week 6. Which antigens the clonally expanded peripheral T cells were specific for was not determined. Low levels of normalized T-cell clonal expansion were also seen in some patients who did not respond. After ivuxolimab, expanded clones were on average more numerous among CD8+ T cells than among CD4+ T cells.

V and J are truncated by 3 bases and 5 bases respectively, leaving an intervening sequence of 10 bases. The CDR3 contains 13 residues, cysteine and phenylalanine counted. Only the CDR3 region is kept as DNA, spanning 39 bases read in frame from base 1. Sequences MNHEY (CDR1) and SMNVEV (CDR2) are obtained from the germline V gene (reference sequence). Genomic DNA was isolated from the sorted cells so that the TCRbeta CDR3 region could be sequenced. TCRbeta CDR3 regions were sequenced using the immunoSEQ Assay. The immuneACCESS repertoire file appears here via TCRdb, limited to in-frame rearrangements. These files lack a portion of the clones; in checked studies, under half of the deficit traces to unresolved V genes, and the cause of the others is not known. The sample table holds 50,000 or so clones, of which roughly 90% were seen once. In total, the top ten clones hold approximately 12% of the sample.

The trial excluded patients who had a history of autoimmune disease or were on systemic immunosuppression. Peripheral blood for TCR sequencing was collected from all dose cohorts at baseline, on cycle 4 day 1, and on cycle 7 day 1. Samples came from an open-label, multicenter, first-in-human phase I dose-escalation trial of ivuxolimab. Adults with locally advanced or metastatic head and neck squamous cell, hepatocellular, melanoma or renal cell carcinoma were enrolled in the trial. Before TCR sequencing, CD4+ and CD8+ T cells were separately sorted from peripheral blood. This clone showed up just once. Its recognized antigen is unknown. Within one base of it there is no much larger clone, and no base qualities were kept.

Source: CD4+ or CD8+ T cells sorted from blood, taken in a trial of the OX40 agonist ivuxolimab. The TCR sequence derives from an adult with an advanced solid tumor such as melanoma, head and neck, liver or kidney cancer. This receptor chain uses TRBV27 and TRBJ1-1, with no D gene named confidently. The DNA reads as follows: TGTGCCAGCAGTTTGAATCGGGAGACTGAAGCTTTCTTT. This is translated as CASSLNRETEAFF.